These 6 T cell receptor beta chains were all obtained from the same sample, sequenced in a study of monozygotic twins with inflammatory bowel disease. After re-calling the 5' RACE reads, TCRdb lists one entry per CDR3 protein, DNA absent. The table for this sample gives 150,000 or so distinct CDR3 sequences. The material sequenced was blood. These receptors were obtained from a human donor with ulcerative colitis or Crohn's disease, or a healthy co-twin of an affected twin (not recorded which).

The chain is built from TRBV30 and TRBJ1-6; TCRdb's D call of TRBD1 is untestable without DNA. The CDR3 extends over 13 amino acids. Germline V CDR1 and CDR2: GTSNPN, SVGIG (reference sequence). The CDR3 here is CAGDRGNNSPLHF.

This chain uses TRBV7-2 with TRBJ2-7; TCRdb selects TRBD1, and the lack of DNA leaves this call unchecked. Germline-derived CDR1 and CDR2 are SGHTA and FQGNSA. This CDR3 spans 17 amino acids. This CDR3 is CASSLGTGEFDFYEQYF.

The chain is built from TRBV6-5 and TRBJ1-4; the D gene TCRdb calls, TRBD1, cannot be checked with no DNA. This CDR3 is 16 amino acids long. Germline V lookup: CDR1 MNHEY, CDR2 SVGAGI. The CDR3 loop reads CASSYSRTGRPEKLFF.

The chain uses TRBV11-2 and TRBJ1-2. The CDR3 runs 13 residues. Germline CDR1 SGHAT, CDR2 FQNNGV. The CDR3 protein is CASSSVGWGGYTF. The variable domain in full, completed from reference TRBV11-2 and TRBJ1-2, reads EAGVAQSPRYKIIEKRQSVAFWCNPISGHATLYWYQQILGQGPKLLIQFQNNGVVDDSQLPKDRFSAERLKGVDSTLKIQPAKLEDSAVYLCASSSVGWGGYTFGSGTRLTVV.

The CDR3 loop reads CASSWRPQVGGSPLHF. The chain recombines TRBV27 with TRBJ1-6; TCRdb calls TRBD1, which cannot be checked without DNA. The CDR3 contains 16 residues. Germline V lookup: CDR1 MNHEY, CDR2 SMNVEV (reference sequence).

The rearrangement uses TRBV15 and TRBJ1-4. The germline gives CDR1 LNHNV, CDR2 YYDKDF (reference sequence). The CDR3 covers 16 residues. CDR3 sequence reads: CATSRDVRATSEKLFF.